This T cell receptor (beta chain) was recorded in a study of T cells in Graves' hyperthyroidism and ophthalmopathy. Overall study findings and caveats: Blood held most thyroid clonotypes expanded above 0.001 frequency. Ophthalmopathy stood apart from stable hyperthyroidism in a 13 V-J model.

A note on this clonotype: As yet, its antigen is unknown.

The authors deemed Graves' hyperthyroidism stable absent ophthalmopathy progression within 18 months. RNA transcripts served as the template for amplifying TCR beta CDR3 regions. The HTBI set primed first-round TCR CDR3 RT-PCR. TCRdb re-called the multiplex PCR reads with MiXCR, one entry per CDR3 protein. The repertoire holds roughly 100,000 distinct CDR3 sequences, with approximately 42% as singletons. Germline-derived CDR1 and CDR2 are SGHDN and FVKESK. Trimming cost V 2 bases and J 0 bases, with 7 bases left between them. The CDR3 runs to 14 residues. This clonotype was sampled from a young woman with Graves' hyperthyroidism. The chain joins TRBV14 to TRBJ1-1; no clear D gene. The sequenced sample was peripheral blood or thyroid tissue (not recorded which). DNA for the CDR3: TGTGCCAGCAGCCAAATTGGACTGAACACTGAAGCTTTCTTT. Its protein product is CASSQIGLNTEAFF.